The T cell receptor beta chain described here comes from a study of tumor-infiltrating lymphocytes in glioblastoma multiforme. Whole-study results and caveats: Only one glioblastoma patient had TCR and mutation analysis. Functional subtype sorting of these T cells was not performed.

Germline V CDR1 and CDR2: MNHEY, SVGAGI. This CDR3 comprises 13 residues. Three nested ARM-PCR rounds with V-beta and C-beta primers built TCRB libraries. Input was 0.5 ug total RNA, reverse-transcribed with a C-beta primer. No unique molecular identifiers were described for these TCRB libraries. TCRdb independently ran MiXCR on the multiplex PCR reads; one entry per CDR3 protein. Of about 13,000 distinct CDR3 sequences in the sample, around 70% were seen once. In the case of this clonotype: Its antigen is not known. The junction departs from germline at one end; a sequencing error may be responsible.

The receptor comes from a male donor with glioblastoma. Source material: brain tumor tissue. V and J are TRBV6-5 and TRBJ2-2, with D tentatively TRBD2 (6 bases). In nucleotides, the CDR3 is TGTGCCAGCAGTTACGCAGGGTGGGGGGAGCTGCTTTTT. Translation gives CASSYAGWGELLF.